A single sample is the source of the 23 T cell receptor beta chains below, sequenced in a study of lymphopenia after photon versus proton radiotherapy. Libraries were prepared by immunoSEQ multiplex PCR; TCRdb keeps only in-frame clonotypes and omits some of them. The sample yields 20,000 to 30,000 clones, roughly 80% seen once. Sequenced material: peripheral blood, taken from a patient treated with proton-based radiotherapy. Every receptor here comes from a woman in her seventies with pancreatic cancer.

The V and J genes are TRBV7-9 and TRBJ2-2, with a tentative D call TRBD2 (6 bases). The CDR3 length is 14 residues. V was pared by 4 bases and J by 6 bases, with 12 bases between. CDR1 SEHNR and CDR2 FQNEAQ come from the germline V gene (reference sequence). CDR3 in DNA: TGTGCCAGCAGCTACGGAGGGACCGCCGGGGAGCTGTTTTTT. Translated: CASSYGGTAGELFF.

As DNA, the CDR3 is TGTGCCAGCATCCAAACGGGAGTCACCGGGGAGCTGTTTTTT. It codes for CASIQTGVTGELFF. The chain links TRBV7-8 to TRBJ2-2; possibly TRBD2 for D (6 bases). Deletions cut 7 bases from V and 4 bases from J, with 13 bases between. The CDR3 totals 14 residues. Germline V gene lookup returns CDR1 SGHVS and CDR2 FQNEAQ.

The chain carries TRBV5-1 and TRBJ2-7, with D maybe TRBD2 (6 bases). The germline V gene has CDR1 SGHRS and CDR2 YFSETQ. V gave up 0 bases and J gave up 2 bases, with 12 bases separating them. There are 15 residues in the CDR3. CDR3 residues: CASSLGVSGPYEQYF. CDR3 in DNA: TGCGCCAGCAGCTTGGGGGTTAGCGGTCCCTACGAGCAGTACTTC.

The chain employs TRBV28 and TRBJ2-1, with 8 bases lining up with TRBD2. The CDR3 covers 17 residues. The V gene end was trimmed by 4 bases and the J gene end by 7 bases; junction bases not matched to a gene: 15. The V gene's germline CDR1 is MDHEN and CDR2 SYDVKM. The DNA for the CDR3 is TGTGCCAGCAGTTCCGGCGTTATGAGCGGGAGTTCTAATGAGCAGTTCTTC. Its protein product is CASSSGVMSGSSNEQFF. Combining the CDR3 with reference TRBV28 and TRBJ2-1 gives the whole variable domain DVKVTQSSRYLVKRTGEKVFLECVQDMDHENMFWYRQDPGLGLRLIYFSYDVKMKEKGDIPEGYSVSREKKERFSLILESASTNQTSMYLCASSSGVMSGSSNEQFFGPGTRLTVL.

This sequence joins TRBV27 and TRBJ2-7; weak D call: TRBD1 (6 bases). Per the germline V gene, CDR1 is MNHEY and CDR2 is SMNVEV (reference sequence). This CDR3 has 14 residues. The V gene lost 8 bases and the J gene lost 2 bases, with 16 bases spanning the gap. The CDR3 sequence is CASQQGVSTYEQYF. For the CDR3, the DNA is TGTGCCAGCCAACAGGGAGTAAGCACCTACGAGCAGTACTTC.

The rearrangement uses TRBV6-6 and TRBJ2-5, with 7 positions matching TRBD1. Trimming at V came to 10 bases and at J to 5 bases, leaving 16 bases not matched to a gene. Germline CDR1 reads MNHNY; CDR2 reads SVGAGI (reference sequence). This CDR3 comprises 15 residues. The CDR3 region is CANSQGSLATETQYF. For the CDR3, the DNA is TGTGCCAACTCACAGGGGAGCCTTGCAACGGAGACCCAGTACTTC.

CDR3 sequence: CAISVQITDTQYF. The CDR3 coding sequence is TGTGCCATCAGTGTACAGATCACAGATACGCAGTATTTT. The genes are TRBV10-3 and TRBJ2-3; D is unresolved. Germline V gene data show CDR1 as ENHRY and CDR2 as SYGVKD. Trimming took 4 bases from V and 2 from J, leaving 7 bases between them. This CDR3 region has 13 residues.

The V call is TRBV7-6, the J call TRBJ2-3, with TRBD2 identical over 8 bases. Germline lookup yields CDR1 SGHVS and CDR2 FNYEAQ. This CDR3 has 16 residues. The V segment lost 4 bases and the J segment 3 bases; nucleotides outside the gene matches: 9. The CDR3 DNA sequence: TGTGCCAGCAGCTCCCCCCCCGGGACTAGAACAGATACGCAGTATTTT. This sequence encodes CASSSPPGTRTDTQYF.

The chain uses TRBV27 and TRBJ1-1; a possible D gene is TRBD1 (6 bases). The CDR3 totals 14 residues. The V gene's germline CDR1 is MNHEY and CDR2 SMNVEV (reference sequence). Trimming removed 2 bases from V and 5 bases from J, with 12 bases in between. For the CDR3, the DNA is TGTGCCAGCAGTTTAGAAGGGGGGAGAACTGAAGCTTTCTTT. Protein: CASSLEGGRTEAFF.

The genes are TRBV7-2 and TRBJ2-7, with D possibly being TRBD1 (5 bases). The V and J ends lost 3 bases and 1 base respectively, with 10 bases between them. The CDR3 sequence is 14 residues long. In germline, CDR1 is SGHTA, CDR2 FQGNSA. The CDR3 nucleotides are TGTGCCAGCAGCTTCCAACAGGTTTCCTACGAGCAGTACTTC. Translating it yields CASSFQQVSYEQYF.

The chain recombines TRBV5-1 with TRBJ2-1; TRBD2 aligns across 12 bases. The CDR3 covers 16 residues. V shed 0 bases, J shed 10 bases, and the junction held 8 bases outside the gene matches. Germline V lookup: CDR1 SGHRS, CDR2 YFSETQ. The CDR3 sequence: CASSLEFGGLAGEQFF. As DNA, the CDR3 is TGCGCCAGCAGCTTGGAGTTCGGAGGACTAGCGGGAGAGCAGTTCTTC. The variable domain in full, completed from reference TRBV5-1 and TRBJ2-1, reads KAGVTQTPRYLIKTRGQQVTLSCSPISGHRSVSWYQQTPGQGLQFLFEYFSETQRNKGNFPGRFSGRQFSNSRSEMNVSTLELGDSALYLCASSLEFGGLAGEQFFGPGTRLTVL.

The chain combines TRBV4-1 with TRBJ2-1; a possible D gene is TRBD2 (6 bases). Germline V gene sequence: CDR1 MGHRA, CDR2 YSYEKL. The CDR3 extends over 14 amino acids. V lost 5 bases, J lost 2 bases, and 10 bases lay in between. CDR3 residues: CASSGREAYNEQFF. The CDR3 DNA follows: TGCGCCAGCAGCGGAAGGGAGGCCTACAATGAGCAGTTCTTC.

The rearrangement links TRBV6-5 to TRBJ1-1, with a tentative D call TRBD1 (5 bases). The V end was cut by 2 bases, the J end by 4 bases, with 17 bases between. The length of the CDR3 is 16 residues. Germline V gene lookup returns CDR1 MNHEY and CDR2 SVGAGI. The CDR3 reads CASSYRSGPGATEAFF. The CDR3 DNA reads TGTGCCAGCAGTTACCGCTCCGGGCCCGGGGCCACTGAAGCTTTCTTT.

The CDR3 DNA reads as TGTGCCAGCAGTGAAAGGACAGCCTACAATGAGCAGTTCTTC. It is translated as CASSERTAYNEQFF. The chain links TRBV2 to TRBJ2-1; tentative D call: TRBD1 (6 bases). The V end was cut by 2 bases, the J end by 2 bases, with 7 bases between. Germline CDR1 and CDR2: SNHLY and FYNNEI. This CDR3 has 14 amino acids.

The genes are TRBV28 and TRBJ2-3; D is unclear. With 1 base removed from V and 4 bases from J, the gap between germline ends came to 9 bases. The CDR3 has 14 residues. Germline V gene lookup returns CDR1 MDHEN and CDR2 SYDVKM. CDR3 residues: CASSLFPRADTQYF. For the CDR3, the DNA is TGTGCCAGCAGTTTATTCCCCCGCGCAGATACGCAGTATTTT. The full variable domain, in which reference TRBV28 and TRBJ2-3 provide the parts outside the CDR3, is DVKVTQSSRYLVKRTGEKVFLECVQDMDHENMFWYRQDPGLGLRLIYFSYDVKMKEKGDIPEGYSVSREKKERFSLILESASTNQTSMYLCASSLFPRADTQYFGPGTRLTVL.

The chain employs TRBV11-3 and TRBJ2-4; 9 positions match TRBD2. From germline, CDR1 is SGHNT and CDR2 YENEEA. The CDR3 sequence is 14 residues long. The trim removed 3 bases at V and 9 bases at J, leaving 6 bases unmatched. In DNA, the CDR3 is TGTGCCAGCAGCTTTCTAGCGGGATCAAGCATTCAGTACTTC. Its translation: CASSFLAGSSIQYF.

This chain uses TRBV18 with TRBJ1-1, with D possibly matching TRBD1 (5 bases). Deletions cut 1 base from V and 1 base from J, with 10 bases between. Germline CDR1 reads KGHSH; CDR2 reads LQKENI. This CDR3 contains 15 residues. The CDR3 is CASSPLGGTNTEAFF. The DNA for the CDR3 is TGTGCCAGCTCACCACTCGGGGGAACGAACACTGAAGCTTTCTTT. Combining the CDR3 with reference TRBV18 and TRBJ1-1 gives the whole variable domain NAGVMQNPRHLVRRRGQEARLRCSPMKGHSHVYWYRQLPEEGLKFMVYLQKENIIDESGMPKERFSAEFPKEGPSILRIQQVVRGDSAAYFCASSPLGGTNTEAFFGQGTRLTVV.

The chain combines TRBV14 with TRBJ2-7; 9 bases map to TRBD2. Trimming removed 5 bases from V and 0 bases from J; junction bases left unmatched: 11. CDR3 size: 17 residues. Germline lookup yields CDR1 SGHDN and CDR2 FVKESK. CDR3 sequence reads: CASSGRGTSGFSYEQYF. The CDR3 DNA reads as TGTGCCAGCAGCGGAAGAGGAACTAGCGGGTTCTCCTACGAGCAGTACTTC.

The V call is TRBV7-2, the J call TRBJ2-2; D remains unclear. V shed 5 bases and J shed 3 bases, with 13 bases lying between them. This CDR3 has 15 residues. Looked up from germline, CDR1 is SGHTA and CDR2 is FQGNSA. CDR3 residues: CASSQERTDTGELFF. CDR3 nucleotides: TGTGCCAGCAGCCAGGAAAGGACCGACACCGGGGAGCTGTTTTTT.

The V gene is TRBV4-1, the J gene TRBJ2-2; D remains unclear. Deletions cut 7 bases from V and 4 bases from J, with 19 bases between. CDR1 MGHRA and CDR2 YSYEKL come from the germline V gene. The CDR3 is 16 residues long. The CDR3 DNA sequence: TGCGCCAGCACCGAATTCTGGGGTGCGAGCACCGGGGAGCTGTTTTTT. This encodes CASTEFWGASTGELFF.

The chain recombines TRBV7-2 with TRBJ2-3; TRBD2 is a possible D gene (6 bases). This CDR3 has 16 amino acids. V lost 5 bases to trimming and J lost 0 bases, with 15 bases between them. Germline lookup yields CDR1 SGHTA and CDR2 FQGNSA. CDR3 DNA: TGTGCCAGCAGCCTAACAGCGGGCCCTAGCACAGATACGCAGTATTTT. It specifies CASSLTAGPSTDTQYF.

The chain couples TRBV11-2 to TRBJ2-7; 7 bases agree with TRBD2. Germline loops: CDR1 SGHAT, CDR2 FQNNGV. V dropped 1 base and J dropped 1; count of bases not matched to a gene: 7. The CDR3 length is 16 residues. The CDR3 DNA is TGTGCCAGCAGCTTAGGTGGGAGGGCCCTTTCCTACGAGCAGTACTTC. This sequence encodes CASSLGGRALSYEQYF.

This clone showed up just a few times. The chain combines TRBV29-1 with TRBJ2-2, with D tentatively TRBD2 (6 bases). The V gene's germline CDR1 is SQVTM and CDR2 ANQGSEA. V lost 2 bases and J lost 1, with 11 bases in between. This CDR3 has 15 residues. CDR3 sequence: CSVETGGWNTGELFF. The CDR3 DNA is TGCAGCGTTGAAACTGGGGGGTGGAACACCGGGGAGCTGTTTTTT.